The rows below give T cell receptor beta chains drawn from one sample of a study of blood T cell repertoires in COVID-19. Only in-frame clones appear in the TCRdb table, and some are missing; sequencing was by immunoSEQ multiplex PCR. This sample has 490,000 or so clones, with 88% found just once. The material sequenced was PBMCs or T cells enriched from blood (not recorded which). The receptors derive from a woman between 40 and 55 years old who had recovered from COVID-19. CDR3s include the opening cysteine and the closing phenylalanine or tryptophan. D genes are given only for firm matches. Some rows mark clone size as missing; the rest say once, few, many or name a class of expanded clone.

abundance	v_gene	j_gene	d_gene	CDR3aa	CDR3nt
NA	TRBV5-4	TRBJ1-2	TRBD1	CASGTAMTYGYTF	TGTGCCAGCGGGACAGCAATGACCTATGGCTACACCTTC
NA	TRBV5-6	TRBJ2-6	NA	CASSPRDRSGANVLTF	TGTGCCAGCAGCCCAAGAGACAGATCTGGGGCCAACGTCCTGACTTTC
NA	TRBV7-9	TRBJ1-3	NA	CASSLLQGPSGNTIYF	TGTGCCAGCAGCTTACTTCAGGGGCCCTCTGGAAACACCATATATTTT
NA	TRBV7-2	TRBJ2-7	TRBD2	CASSSQPGLAGLHEQYF	TGTGCCAGCAGCTCTCAGCCGGGACTAGCGGGACTCCACGAGCAGTACTTC
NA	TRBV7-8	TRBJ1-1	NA	CASSPLNTEAFF	TGTGCCAGCAGCCCCTTGAACACTGAAGCTTTCTTT
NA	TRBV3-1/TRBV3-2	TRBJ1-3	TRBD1	CASTPRSIQDRGLENTIYF	TGTGCCAGCACCCCACGCTCGATACAGGACAGGGGGCTGGAAAACACCATATATTTT
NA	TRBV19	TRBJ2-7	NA	CASSLGGAGEQYF	TGTGCCAGTAGCCTGGGGGGGGCTGGGGAGCAGTACTTC
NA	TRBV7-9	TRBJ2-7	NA	CASSQHDQGTFEQYF	TGTGCCAGCAGCCAACACGACCAGGGTACCTTCGAGCAGTACTTC
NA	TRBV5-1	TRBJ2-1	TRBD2	CASSSGLAGWSYNEQFF	TGCGCCAGCAGTTCGGGACTAGCGGGGTGGTCCTACAATGAGCAGTTCTTC
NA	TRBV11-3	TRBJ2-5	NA	CASSPLPQETQYF	TGTGCCAGCAGCCCCCTTCCCCAAGAGACCCAGTACTTC
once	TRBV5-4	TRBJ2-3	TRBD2	CASSTLAGGGDTQYF	TGTGCCAGCAGCACACTAGCGGGAGGGGGGGATACGCAGTATTTT
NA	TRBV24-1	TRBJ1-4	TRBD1	CATGDSATNEKLFF	TGTGCCACCGGGGACAGCGCAACTAATGAAAAACTGTTTTTT
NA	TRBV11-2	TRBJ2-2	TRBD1	CASSSGQGNTGELFF	TGTGCCAGCAGCTCCGGACAGGGGAACACCGGGGAGCTGTTTTTT
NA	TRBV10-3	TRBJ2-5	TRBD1	CATGQIEETQYF	TGTGCCACGGGACAGATTGAAGAGACCCAGTACTTC
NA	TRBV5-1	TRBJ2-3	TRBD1	CASSLAIGTVDTQYF	TGCGCCAGCAGCTTGGCCATCGGGACAGTAGATACGCAGTATTTT
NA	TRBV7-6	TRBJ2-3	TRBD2	CASSPVAGGTDTQYF	TGTGCCAGCAGCCCTGTAGCGGGAGGGACAGATACGCAGTATTTT
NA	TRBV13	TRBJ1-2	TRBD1	CASSLSDRANYGYTF	TGTGCCAGCAGCCTCTCCGACAGGGCGAACTATGGCTACACCTTC
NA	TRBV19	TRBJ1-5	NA	CASSATDAVIFSNQPQHF	TGTGCCAGTAGTGCCACAGACGCTGTAATCTTTAGCAATCAGCCCCAGCATTTT
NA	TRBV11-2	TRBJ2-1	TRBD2	CASSLVLASFYNEQFF	TGTGCCAGCAGCTTAGTACTAGCGAGCTTCTACAATGAGCAGTTCTTC
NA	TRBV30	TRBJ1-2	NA	CAWSVSIYGYTF	TGTGCCTGGAGTGTATCTATCTATGGCTACACCTTC
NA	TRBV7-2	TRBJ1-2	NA	CASALLGFIHGYTF	TGTGCCAGCGCGCTACTCGGGTTTATACATGGCTACACCTTC
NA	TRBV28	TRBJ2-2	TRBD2	CASSLSGRELFF	TGTGCCAGCAGTTTAAGCGGGAGGGAGCTGTTTTTT
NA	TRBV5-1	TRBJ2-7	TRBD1	CASRQGAGYEQYF	TGCGCCAGCAGACAGGGGGCAGGCTACGAGCAGTACTTC
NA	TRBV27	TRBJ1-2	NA	CASSRENGNMRGNGYTF	TGTGCCAGCAGCCGAGAAAACGGAAACATGAGGGGGAATGGCTACACCTTC
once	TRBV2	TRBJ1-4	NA	CASSELSATNEKLFF	TGTGCCAGCAGTGAATTGTCGGCAACTAATGAAAAACTGTTTTTT
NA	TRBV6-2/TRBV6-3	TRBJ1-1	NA	CASSYSYRNMNTEAFF	TGTGCCAGCAGTTACTCTTACAGGAATATGAACACTGAAGCTTTCTTT
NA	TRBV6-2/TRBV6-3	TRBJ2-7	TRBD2	CASSRTPPTSGRNEQYF	TGTGCCAGCAGCCGAACTCCACCTACTAGCGGGAGGAACGAGCAGTACTTC
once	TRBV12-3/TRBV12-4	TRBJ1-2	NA	CASSSGARDGYTF	TGTGCCAGCAGCTCTGGAGCGCGCGATGGCTACACCTTC
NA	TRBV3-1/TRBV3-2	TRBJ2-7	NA	CASSQDPGWPSPRHF	TGTGCCAGCAGCCAAGACCCAGGCTGGCCATCGCCTCGTCACTTC
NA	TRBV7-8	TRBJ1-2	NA	CASSLQTSDYGYTF	TGTGCCAGCAGCTTACAAACGAGCGACTATGGCTACACCTTC
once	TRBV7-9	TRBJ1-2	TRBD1	CASSQGDGIGYTF	TGTGCCAGCAGCCAGGGGGACGGGATCGGCTACACCTTC
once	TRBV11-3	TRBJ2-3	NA	CASSSGPYTDTQYF	TGTGCCAGCAGCTCTGGGCCCTACACAGATACGCAGTATTTT
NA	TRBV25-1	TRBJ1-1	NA	CASSPRGNTEAFF	TGTGCCAGCAGCCCCCGAGGGAACACTGAAGCTTTCTTT
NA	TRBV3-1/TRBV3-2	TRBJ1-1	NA	CASSQRAGTSGGTEAFF	TGTGCCAGCAGCCAAAGGGCCGGGACTAGCGGAGGCACTGAAGCTTTCTTT
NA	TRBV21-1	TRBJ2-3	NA	CASIRPGTDHTDTQYF	TGTGCCAGCATTCGGCCCGGGACAGACCACACAGATACGCAGTATTTT
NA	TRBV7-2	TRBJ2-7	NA	CASSRTGTYEQYF	TGTGCCAGCAGCCGTACAGGTACCTACGAGCAGTACTTC
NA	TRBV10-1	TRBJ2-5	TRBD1	CASSDKPGTGPRETQYF	TGCGCCAGCAGTGATAAGCCTGGGACAGGCCCACGGGAGACCCAGTACTTC
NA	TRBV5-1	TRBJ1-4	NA	CASSLTGGADEKLFF	TGCGCCAGCAGCTTGACGGGGGGCGCGGATGAAAAACTGTTTTTT
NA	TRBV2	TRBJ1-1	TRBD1	CASSDNRGKNTEAFF	TGTGCCAGCAGTGACAACAGGGGAAAGAACACTGAAGCTTTCTTT
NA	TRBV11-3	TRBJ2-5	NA	CASSSRQAQETQYF	TGTGCCAGCAGCTCAAGACAGGCTCAAGAGACCCAGTACTTC
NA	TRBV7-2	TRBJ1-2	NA	CASTASRGAFYGYTF	TGTGCCAGCACCGCCAGCAGGGGAGCCTTCTATGGCTACACCTTC
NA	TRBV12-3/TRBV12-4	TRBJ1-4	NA	CASRGQFEKLFF	TGTGCCAGCAGAGGACAGTTTGAAAAACTGTTTTTT
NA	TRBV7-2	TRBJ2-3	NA	CASSQGLAPGTQYF	TGTGCCAGCAGCCAGGGACTGGCCCCGGGTACGCAGTATTTT
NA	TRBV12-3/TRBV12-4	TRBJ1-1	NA	CASSLGRLTEAFF	TGTGCCAGCAGTCTCGGGAGGCTCACTGAAGCTTTCTTT
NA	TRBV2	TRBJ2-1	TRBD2	CASSVEWASGNSYNEQFF	TGTGCCAGCAGTGTAGAGTGGGCTAGCGGGAACTCCTACAATGAGCAGTTCTTC
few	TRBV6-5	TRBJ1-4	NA	CASSYSSGSEKLFF	TGTGCCAGCAGTTACTCGTCTGGGAGTGAAAAACTGTTTTTT
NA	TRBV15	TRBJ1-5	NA	CATSQGLGQPQHF	TGTGCCACCAGCCAGGGTTTAGGTCAGCCCCAGCATTTT
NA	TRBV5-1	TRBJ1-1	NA	CASSLASDRMNTEAFF	TGCGCCAGCAGCTTGGCCTCGGACAGAATGAACACTGAAGCTTTCTTT
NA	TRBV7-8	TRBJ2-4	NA	CASSSLLSGAKNIQYF	TGTGCCAGCAGCTCCCTCCTCTCGGGAGCCAAAAACATTCAGTACTTC
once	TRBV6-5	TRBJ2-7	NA	CASRPLDTSYEQYF	TGTGCCAGCAGGCCCCTCGATACATCCTACGAGCAGTACTTC
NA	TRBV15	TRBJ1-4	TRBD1	CATRLGDRTNEKLFF	TGTGCCACCCGGTTGGGGGACAGAACTAATGAAAAACTGTTTTTT
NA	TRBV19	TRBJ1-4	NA	CASTGVGISPNEKLFF	TGTGCCAGTACTGGGGTCGGGATCTCTCCTAATGAAAAACTGTTTTTT
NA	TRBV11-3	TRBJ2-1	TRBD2	CASSLDLGLAPRHEQFF	TGTGCCAGCAGCTTAGATTTAGGACTAGCTCCCCGGCATGAGCAGTTCTTC
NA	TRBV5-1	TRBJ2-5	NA	CASSLALSQETQYF	TGCGCCAGCAGCTTGGCCTTGAGCCAAGAGACCCAGTACTTC
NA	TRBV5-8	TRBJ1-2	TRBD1	CASSLGQVFGYTF	TGTGCCAGCAGCCTGGGACAGGTATTCGGCTACACCTTC